The 32 T cell receptor beta chains reported below all come from one sample, sequenced in a study of memory CD4+ T cells and cytomegalovirus serostatus. Profiling relied on immunoSEQ multiplex PCR, and the TCRdb table lists in-frame clones only, not all of them. Of roughly 40,000 clones in the sample, 60% to 85% were seen once. Single viable CD3+CD4+CD8-CD45RO+ cells were sorted as the memory CD4+ T cells. Sequenced input: memory CD4+ T cells from blood. Receptors were obtained from an adult in good health and CMV-seronegative.

V gene TRBV14 combines with J gene TRBJ1-6; D is possibly TRBD1 (6 bases). V gave up 3 bases and J gave up 10 bases, with 10 bases separating them. CDR1 is SGHDN and CDR2 is FVKESK in the germline V gene. CDR3 size: 13 residues. CDR3: CASSQIQGSPLHF. The CDR3 DNA sequence: TGTGCCAGCAGCCAGATACAGGGATCACCCCTCCACTTT.

Concerning this clone: Relative to the germline gene, one junction end is altered; a read error may explain this. Other DNA sequences in this specimen translate into the identical CDR3. This sequence joins TRBV15 and TRBJ1-1; TRBD1 is a possible D gene (6 bases). Germline V gene lookup returns CDR1 LNHNV and CDR2 YYDKDF (reference sequence). This CDR3 has 13 residues. In nucleotides, the CDR3 is TGCGCCACCAGCAGAGAGGGGGGGACTGAAGCTTTCTTT. Translation: CATSREGGTEAFF.

The chain couples TRBV27 to TRBJ1-2; weak D call: TRBD1 (5 bases). Trimming removed 2 bases at V and 4 bases at J, with 8 bases between. The CDR3 is made up of 13 amino acids. Germline values: CDR1 MNHEY, CDR2 SMNVEV (reference sequence). The CDR3 DNA follows: TGTGCCAGCAGTTTACGGGGCTTCTATGGCTACACCTTC. Amino acids: CASSLRGFYGYTF.

J is TRBJ2-7 and V is TRBV5-3; D remains ambiguous. TRBV5-3 is sorted into the ORF group, with uncertain function. Trimming cost V 4 bases and J 1 base, with 9 bases left between them. There are 13 residues in the CDR3. CDR3 in amino acids: CARSPLVSYEQYF. CDR3 in DNA: TGTGCCAGAAGCCCTTTAGTTTCCTACGAGCAGTACTTC.

In the case of this clone: Other DNA sequences in the sample encode the same CDR3. The chain combines TRBV2 with TRBJ1-5; 8 bases match TRBD1. The germline V gene has CDR1 SNHLY and CDR2 FYNNEI. The CDR3 totals 14 residues. The ends lost 7 bases at V and 5 bases at J; junction bases unmatched: 7. The CDR3 nucleotides are TGTGCCAGCAATAGAGACAGGGGATATCAGCCCCAGCATTTT. Its protein product is CASNRDRGYQPQHF.

This clone has a single count. The CDR3 coding sequence is TGTGCCAGCAGGGAACTACAGGGCGGTGGCTACACCTTC. As protein: CASRELQGGGYTF. V gene TRBV25-1 combines with J gene TRBJ1-2; tentatively, D is TRBD1 (6 bases). The CDR3 totals 13 residues. Germline V gene data show CDR1 as MGHDK and CDR2 as SYGVNS. The V end was cut by 6 bases, the J end by 7 bases, with 15 bases between.

The rearrangement uses TRBV5-1 and TRBJ1-3, with D possibly TRBD1 on 6 matching bases. Germline CDR1 and CDR2: SGHRS and YFSETQ. V dropped 0 bases and J dropped 4 bases, with 14 bases sitting between them. The CDR3 is made up of 16 amino acids. The CDR3 nucleotides are TGCGCCAGCAGCTTGGGTCTCAGGGGCGAAGGAAACACCATATATTTT. This gives the protein CASSLGLRGEGNTIYF.

The count of this clone is one. The chain has TRBV5-1 and TRBJ2-3; 8 nucleotides agree with TRBD2. CDR3 size: 16 residues. Trimming at V came to 1 base and at J to 5 bases, leaving 9 bases not matched to a gene. Germline values: CDR1 SGHRS, CDR2 YFSETQ. Here the CDR3 DNA reads TGCGCCAGCAGCTTGACTGCGGGGGGAGGTGTAGATACGCAGTATTTT. Translated, it gives CASSLTAGGGVDTQYF.

Only one count was recorded for this clone. The V gene is TRBV11-2, the J gene TRBJ1-5, with D possibly TRBD1 on 5 matching bases. Trimming left V 4 bases short and J 7 bases short, with 11 bases between. The CDR3 spans 13 residues. Germline V gives CDR1 SGHAT, CDR2 FQNNGV. CDR3 DNA: TGTGCCAGCAGCTCCGGGGGTGAGCAGCCCCAGCATTTT. Translation gives CASSSGGEQPQHF.

Remarks on this clone: Different DNA sequences within this sample yield the same CDR3. The gene calls are TRBV7-2 and TRBJ2-7, with TRBD1 matching over 9 bases. In germline, CDR1 is SGHTA, CDR2 FQGNSA. V gave up 1 base and J gave up 6 bases; unmatched junction bases: 1. This CDR3 contains 13 residues. Here the CDR3 reads CASSLDRGREQYF. The CDR3 DNA sequence: TGTGCCAGCAGCTTAGACAGGGGGCGCGAGCAGTACTTC.

The V and J genes are TRBV6-5 and TRBJ2-4; TRBD2 aligns across 8 bases. This CDR3 region has 14 residues. CDR1 and CDR2 from the germline V gene are MNHEY and SVGAGI. Losses at the gene ends were 6 bases for V and 3 bases for J; bases not matched to a gene: 4. CDR3 DNA sequence: TGTGCCAGCAGGTCGGGGGGGCACAAAAACATTCAGTACTTC. Protein sequence: CASRSGGHKNIQYF.

The V gene is TRBV5-4, the J gene TRBJ1-1; D is unclear. Germline values: CDR1 SGHNT, CDR2 YYREEE (reference sequence). Trimming stripped 5 bases from V and 2 bases from J, with 10 bases between. The CDR3 sequence is 13 residues long. CDR3 protein: CASRRQANTEAFF. CDR3 in DNA: TGTGCCAGCAGGCGCCAAGCCAACACTGAAGCTTTCTTT.

The chain links TRBV30 to TRBJ2-2, with TRBD1 matching 12 bases. The length of the CDR3 is 17 residues. V dropped 7 bases and J dropped 0; count of bases not matched to a gene: 9. From germline, CDR1 is GTSNPN and CDR2 SVGIG (reference sequence). CDR3 amino acids: CASSGTGGASNTGELFF. CDR3 nucleotide sequence: TGTGCCTCGTCAGGGACAGGGGGCGCTTCGAACACCGGGGAGCTGTTTTTT.

This clone was seen a handful of times. The chain carries TRBV11-2 and TRBJ1-1, with no clear D. Germline V gene sequence: CDR1 SGHAT, CDR2 FQNNGV. This CDR3 is 13 amino acids long. V gave up 1 base and J gave up 1 base, with 4 bases separating them. DNA of the CDR3: TGTGCCAGCAGCTTAGGGACGAACACTGAAGCTTTCTTT. This translates into CASSLGTNTEAFF.

The rearrangement joins TRBV4-2 to TRBJ2-3; a possible D gene is TRBD2 (6 bases). This CDR3 spans 19 amino acids. CDR1 LGHNA and CDR2 YNFKEQ come from the germline V gene. V lost 4 bases, J lost 0 bases, and 23 bases lay in between. The CDR3 loop reads CASSLGTAVSPDSTDTQYF. The CDR3 region has the DNA TGTGCCAGCAGCCTTGGGACTGCGGTCTCTCCAGATAGCACAGATACGCAGTATTTT.

The chain recombines TRBV19 with TRBJ2-1; D not resolved. This CDR3 has 12 amino acids. Germline loops: CDR1 LNHDA, CDR2 SQIVND (reference sequence). V was pared by 7 bases and J by 3 bases, with 7 bases between. CDR3 nucleotides: TGTGCCAGTACTGGCAGCTACAATGAGCAGTTCTTC. Its protein is CASTGSYNEQFF.

The rearrangement joins TRBV4-1 to TRBJ1-1; the D is unclear. Germline loops: CDR1 MGHRA, CDR2 YSYEKL. The CDR3 loop spans 14 amino acids. Trimming pared 4 bases from V and 5 bases from J, leaving 14 bases between. The CDR3 DNA is TGCGCCAGCAGCCTCCCTAGGCGGACTACTGAAGCTTTCTTT. Translating gives CASSLPRRTTEAFF.

V gene TRBV9 combines with J gene TRBJ2-2; 8 nucleotides match TRBD1. This CDR3 spans 15 amino acids. CDR1 and CDR2 from the germline V gene are SGDLS and YYNGEE. V was pared by 6 bases and J by 3 bases, with 7 bases of the junction left unmatched. The CDR3 DNA reads TGTGCCAGCACCCAGGGGGCCCTTTACACCGGGGAGCTGTTTTTT. This gives the protein CASTQGALYTGELFF.

The CDR3 spells CASSLRGQRNNEQFF. CDR3 nucleotides: TGTGCCAGCAGCTTACGGGGACAAAGGAACAATGAGCAGTTCTTC. V and J are TRBV7-9 and TRBJ2-1, with D possibly matching TRBD1 (6 bases). The CDR3 spans 15 residues. The V end lost 2 bases, the J end lost 5 bases, and 13 bases lay between the germline ends. The germline V gene encodes CDR1 SEHNR and CDR2 FQNEAQ (reference sequence).

This chain joins TRBV5-1 and TRBJ2-7; D gene uncertain. Germline CDR1 and CDR2: SGHRS and YFSETQ. This CDR3 region has 13 residues. Trimming took off 2 bases at V and 0 bases at J, with 6 bases between the two ends. The CDR3 DNA reads as TGCGCCAGCAGCTTATACAGCTCCTACGAGCAGTACTTC. It codes for CASSLYSSYEQYF.

The CDR3 here is CASSLGPAEAFF. The CDR3 DNA follows: TGTGCCAGCAGCTTGGGGCCGGCGGAAGCTTTCTTT. V gene TRBV5-4 combines with J gene TRBJ1-1; D gene ambiguous. Germline V lookup: CDR1 SGHNT, CDR2 YYREEE (reference sequence). This CDR3 is built from 12 residues. V was clipped by 0 bases and J by 8 bases, with 8 bases between them.

The chain recombines TRBV10-1 with TRBJ2-4; no clear D gene. Germline V gene data show CDR1 as WNHNN and CDR2 as SYGVQD (reference sequence). The CDR3 contains 15 residues. Between the trimmed V and J ends, which lost 3 bases and 0 bases, there was a span of 9 bases. CDR3 amino acids: CASSDKDLAKNIQYF. DNA of the CDR3: TGCGCCAGCAGTGATAAAGACTTAGCCAAAAACATTCAGTACTTC.

V gene TRBV5-4 combines with J gene TRBJ2-5, with D perhaps being TRBD1 or TRBD2 (5 bases each). The CDR3 length is 14 residues. Trimming pared 3 bases from V and 4 bases from J, leaving 13 bases between. Looked up from germline, CDR1 is SGHNT and CDR2 is YYREEE (reference sequence). The CDR3 DNA reads as TGTGCCAGCAGCTCCGGGACGAAAACAGAGACCCAGTACTTC. It yields the protein CASSSGTKTETQYF.

Turning to this clone: This sample also contains other DNA sequences that code for the same CDR3. The J gene is TRBJ1-1, the V gene TRBV6-5; 7 bases are shared with TRBD1. CDR1 is MNHEY and CDR2 is SVGAGI in the germline V gene. Germline trimming cut 5 bases from V and 5 bases from J; bases unmatched to any gene: 5. The CDR3 is 13 amino acids. The CDR3 bases are TGTGCCAGCAGTCGACAGGGAGGGACTGAAGCTTTCTTT. Protein sequence: CASSRQGGTEAFF.

This chain connects TRBV11-2 to TRBJ1-6, with D unresolved. The ends were cut back, 0 bases at V and 7 bases at J, with 4 bases in the middle. There are 13 residues in the CDR3. The germline gives CDR1 SGHAT, CDR2 FQNNGV. In nucleotides, the CDR3 is TGTGCCAGCAGCTTAGACAGGAATTCACCCCTCCACTTT. Protein sequence: CASSLDRNSPLHF.

This clone turned up a few times. The V gene is TRBV10-3, the J gene TRBJ1-1, with TRBD1 matching 7 bases. The V gene end was trimmed by 2 bases and the J gene end by 5 bases; junction bases not matched to a gene: 8. The CDR3 has 15 residues. Germline lookup yields CDR1 ENHRY and CDR2 SYGVKD. Here the CDR3 reads CAISEADRAKTEAFF. The CDR3 region has the DNA TGTGCCATCAGTGAGGCCGACAGGGCTAAGACTGAAGCTTTCTTT.

This clone was observed a single time. The CDR3 loop is CASSLDRGNSPLHF. CDR3 sequence (DNA): TGTGCCAGCAGCTTAGACAGGGGTAATTCACCCCTCCACTTT. The chain recombines TRBV5-4 with TRBJ1-6; 8 bases fit TRBD1. The CDR3 length is 14 residues. CDR1 is SGHNT, CDR2 YYREEE, per germline (reference sequence). V gave up 2 bases and J gave up 6 bases; unmatched junction bases: 1.

V usage is TRBV9 and J usage is TRBJ2-2; D unclear. The ends were cut back, 2 bases at V and 6 bases at J, with 11 bases in the middle. The CDR3 length is 14 residues. The germline V gene encodes CDR1 SGDLS and CDR2 YYNGEE. CDR3: CASSVDLQPGELFF. CDR3 nucleotides: TGTGCCAGCAGCGTCGATCTGCAGCCCGGGGAGCTGTTTTTT.

This chain uses TRBV7-8 with TRBJ2-2; 7 bases are a match to TRBD2. V lost 0 bases, J lost 7 bases, and 8 bases stayed unmatched. Germline V gives CDR1 SGHVS, CDR2 FQNEAQ. CDR3 size: 16 residues. The CDR3 is CASSLASGPAGGELFF. CDR3 nucleotide sequence: TGTGCCAGCAGCTTAGCTAGCGGGCCGGCCGGCGGGGAGCTGTTTTTT.

This chain uses TRBV7-2 with TRBJ2-1; 8 nucleotides agree with TRBD1. Germline V gene sequence: CDR1 SGHTA, CDR2 FQGNSA. The CDR3 consists of 18 residues. With V trimmed by 5 bases and J by 0 bases, 12 bases remained unmatched. The CDR3, as DNA: TGTGCCAGCAGCCCCCAAAGCAGGGGGCCGAGCTCCTACAATGAGCAGTTCTTC. Translating gives CASSPQSRGPSSYNEQFF.

In this sample, this clone turned up once. This chain links TRBV15 with TRBJ2-1; 9 bases map to TRBD2. Looked up from germline, CDR1 is LNHNV and CDR2 is YYDKDF (reference sequence). This CDR3 is 15 amino acids long. J gave up 9 bases and V 3 bases, and 9 bases lay outside the gene matches. The CDR3 here is CATSSAGGPNGEQFF. The CDR3 nucleotides are TGTGCCACCAGCAGTGCGGGGGGGCCAAACGGTGAGCAGTTCTTC.

The V and J genes are TRBV6-5 and TRBJ1-3, with a possible D match to TRBD1 (5 bases). Germline V gives CDR1 MNHEY, CDR2 SVGAGI. The CDR3 covers 15 residues. V lost 4 bases and J 2 bases, leaving 12 bases between the germline ends. In DNA, the CDR3 is TGTGCCAGCAGTTTTCAGGGTACGGCTGGAAACACCATATATTTT. This encodes CASSFQGTAGNTIYF.